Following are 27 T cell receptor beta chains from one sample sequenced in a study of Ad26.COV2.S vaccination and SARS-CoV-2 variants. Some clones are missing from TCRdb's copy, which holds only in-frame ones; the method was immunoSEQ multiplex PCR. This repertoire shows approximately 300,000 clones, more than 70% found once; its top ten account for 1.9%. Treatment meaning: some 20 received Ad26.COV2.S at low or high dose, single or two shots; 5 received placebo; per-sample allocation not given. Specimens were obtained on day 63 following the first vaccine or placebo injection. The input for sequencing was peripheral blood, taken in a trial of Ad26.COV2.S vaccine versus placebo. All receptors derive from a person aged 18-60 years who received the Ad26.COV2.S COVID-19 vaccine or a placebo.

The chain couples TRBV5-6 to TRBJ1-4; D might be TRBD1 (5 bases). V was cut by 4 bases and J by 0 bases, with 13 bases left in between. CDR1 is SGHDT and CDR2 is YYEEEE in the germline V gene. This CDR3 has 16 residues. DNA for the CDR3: TGTGCCAGCAGCCGCCGGGACTTCGCAACTAATGAAAAACTGTTTTTT. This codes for CASSRRDFATNEKLFF. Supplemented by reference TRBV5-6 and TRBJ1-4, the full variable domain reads DAGVTQSPTHLIKTRGQQVTLRCSPKSGHDTVSWYQQALGQGPQFIFQYYEEEERQRGNFPDRFSGHQFPNYSSELNVNALLLGDSALYLCASSRRDFATNEKLFFGSGTQLSVL.

CDR3 amino acids: CASSPGLGVYGYTF. As DNA, the CDR3 is TGTGCCAGCAGCCCGGGGTTAGGGGTCTATGGCTACACCTTC. The chain couples TRBV6-2 or TRBV6-3 to TRBJ1-2; tentatively, D is TRBD1 (5 bases). Germline loops: CDR1 MNHEY, CDR2 SVGEGT. Trimming removed 6 bases at V and 4 bases at J, with 15 bases between. This CDR3 spans 14 amino acids.

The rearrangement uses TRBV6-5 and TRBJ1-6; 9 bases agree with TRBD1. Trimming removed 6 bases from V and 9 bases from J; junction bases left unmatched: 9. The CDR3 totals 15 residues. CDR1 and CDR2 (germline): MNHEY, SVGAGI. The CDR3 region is CASRRTGTGPSPLHF. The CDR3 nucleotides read TGTGCCAGCAGACGCACCGGGACAGGGCCTTCACCCCTCCACTTT.

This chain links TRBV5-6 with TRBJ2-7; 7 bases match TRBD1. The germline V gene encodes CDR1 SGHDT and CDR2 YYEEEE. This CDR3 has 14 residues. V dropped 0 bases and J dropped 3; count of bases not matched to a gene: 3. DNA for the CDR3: TGTGCCAGCAGCTTGGCAGGGGACAGCTACGAGCAGTACTTC. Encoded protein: CASSLAGDSYEQYF.

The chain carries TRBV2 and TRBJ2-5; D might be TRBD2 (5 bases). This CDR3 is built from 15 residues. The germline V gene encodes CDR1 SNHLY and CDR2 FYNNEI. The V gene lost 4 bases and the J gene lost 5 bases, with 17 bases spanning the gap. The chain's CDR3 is CASSAARVKRETQYF. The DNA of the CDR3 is TGTGCCAGCAGTGCGGCCCGGGTAAAGCGGGAGACCCAGTACTTC.

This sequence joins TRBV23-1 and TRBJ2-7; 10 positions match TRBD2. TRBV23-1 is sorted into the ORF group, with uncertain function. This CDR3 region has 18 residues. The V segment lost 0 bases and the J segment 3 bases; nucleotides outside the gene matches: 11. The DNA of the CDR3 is TGCGCCAGCAGTCAATCGCTAACTAGCGGGGCTTCTTACTACGAGCAGTACTTC. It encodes CASSQSLTSGASYYEQYF.

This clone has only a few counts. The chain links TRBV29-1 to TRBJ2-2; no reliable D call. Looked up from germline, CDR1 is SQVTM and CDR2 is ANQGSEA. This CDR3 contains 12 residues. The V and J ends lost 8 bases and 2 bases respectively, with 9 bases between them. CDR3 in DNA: TGCAGCTCAGCTATCAACACCGGGGAGCTGTTTTTT. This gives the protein CSSAINTGELFF.

The CDR3 sequence: CASSYSGGRAKNIQYF. As DNA, the CDR3 is TGTGCCAGCAGTTACTCGGGAGGTCGAGCCAAAAACATTCAGTACTTC. This rearrangement joins TRBV6-5 to TRBJ2-4, with TRBD2 as a possible D gene (6 bases). The CDR3 covers 16 residues. V was pared by 0 bases and J by 0 bases, with 9 bases between. Germline V gene sequence: CDR1 MNHEY, CDR2 SVGAGI.

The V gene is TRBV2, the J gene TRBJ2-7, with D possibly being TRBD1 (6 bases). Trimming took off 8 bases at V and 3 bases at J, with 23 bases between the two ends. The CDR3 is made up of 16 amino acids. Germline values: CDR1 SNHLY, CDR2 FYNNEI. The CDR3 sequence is CASLLLGIDRHYEQYF. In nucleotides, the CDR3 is TGTGCCAGCTTACTCCTTGGGATAGACAGGCACTACGAGCAGTACTTC.

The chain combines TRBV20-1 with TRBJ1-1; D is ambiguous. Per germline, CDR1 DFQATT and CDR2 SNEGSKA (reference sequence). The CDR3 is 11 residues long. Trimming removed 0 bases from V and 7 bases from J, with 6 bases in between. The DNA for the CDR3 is TGCAGTGCTAGAGATCGGGGTGAAGCTTTCTTT. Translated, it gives CSARDRGEAFF.

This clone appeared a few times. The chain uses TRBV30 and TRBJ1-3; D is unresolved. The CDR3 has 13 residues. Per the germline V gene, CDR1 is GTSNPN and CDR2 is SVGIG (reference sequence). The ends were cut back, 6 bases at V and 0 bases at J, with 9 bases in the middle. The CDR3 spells CACQVISGNTIYF. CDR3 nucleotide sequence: TGTGCCTGCCAGGTGATCTCTGGAAACACCATATATTTT.

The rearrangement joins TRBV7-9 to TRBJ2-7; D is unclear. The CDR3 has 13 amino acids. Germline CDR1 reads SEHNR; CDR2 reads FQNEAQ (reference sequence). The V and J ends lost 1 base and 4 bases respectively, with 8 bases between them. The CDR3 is CASSLVASYEQYF. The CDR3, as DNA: TGTGCCAGCAGCTTAGTTGCCTCGTACGAGCAGTACTTC.

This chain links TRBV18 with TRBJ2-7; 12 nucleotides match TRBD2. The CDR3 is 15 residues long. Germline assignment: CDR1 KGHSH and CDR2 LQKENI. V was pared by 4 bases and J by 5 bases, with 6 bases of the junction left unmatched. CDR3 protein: CASSLGLAGRNEQYF. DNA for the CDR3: TGTGCCAGCTCACTCGGACTAGCGGGGAGGAACGAGCAGTACTTC.

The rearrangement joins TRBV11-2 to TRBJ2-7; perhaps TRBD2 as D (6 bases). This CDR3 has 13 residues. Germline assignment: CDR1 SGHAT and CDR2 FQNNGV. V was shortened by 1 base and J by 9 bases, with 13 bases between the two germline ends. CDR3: CASSLVEGVGQYF. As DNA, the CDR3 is TGTGCCAGCAGCTTAGTGGAGGGAGTGGGGCAGTACTTC.

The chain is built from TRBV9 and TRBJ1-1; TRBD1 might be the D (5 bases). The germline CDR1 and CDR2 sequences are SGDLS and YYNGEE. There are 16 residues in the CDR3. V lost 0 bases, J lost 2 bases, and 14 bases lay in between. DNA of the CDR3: TGTGCCAGCAGCGTAGGTCCCCTGACAGTTAACACTGAAGCTTTCTTT. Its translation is CASSVGPLTVNTEAFF.

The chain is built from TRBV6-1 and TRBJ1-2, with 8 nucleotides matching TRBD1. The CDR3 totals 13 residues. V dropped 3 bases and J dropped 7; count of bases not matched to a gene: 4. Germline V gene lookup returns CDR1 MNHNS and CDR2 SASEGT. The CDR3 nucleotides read TGTGCCAGCAGTGAGTTCGGACAGGGTGGCTACACCTTC. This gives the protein CASSEFGQGGYTF.

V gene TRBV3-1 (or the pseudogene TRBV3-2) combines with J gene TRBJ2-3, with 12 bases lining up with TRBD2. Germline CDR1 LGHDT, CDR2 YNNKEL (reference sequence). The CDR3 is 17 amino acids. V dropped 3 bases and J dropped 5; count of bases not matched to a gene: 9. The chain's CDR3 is CASSHPSSGGAVDTQYF. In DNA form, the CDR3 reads TGTGCCAGCAGCCACCCCTCTAGCGGGGGGGCAGTAGATACGCAGTATTTT.

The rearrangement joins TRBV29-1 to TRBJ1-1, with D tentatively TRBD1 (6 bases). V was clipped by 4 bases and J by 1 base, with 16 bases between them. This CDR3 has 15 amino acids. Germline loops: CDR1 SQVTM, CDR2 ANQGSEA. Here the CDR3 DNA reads TGCAGCGTTGGGGGGGGCAGGTCTGGGAACACTGAAGCTTTCTTT. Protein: CSVGGGRSGNTEAFF.

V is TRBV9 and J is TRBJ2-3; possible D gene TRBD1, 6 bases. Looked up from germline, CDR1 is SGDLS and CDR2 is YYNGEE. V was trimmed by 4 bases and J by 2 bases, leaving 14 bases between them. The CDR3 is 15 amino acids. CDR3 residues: CASSLQGGITDTQYF. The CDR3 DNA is TGTGCCAGCAGCTTACAGGGCGGAATCACAGATACGCAGTATTTT.

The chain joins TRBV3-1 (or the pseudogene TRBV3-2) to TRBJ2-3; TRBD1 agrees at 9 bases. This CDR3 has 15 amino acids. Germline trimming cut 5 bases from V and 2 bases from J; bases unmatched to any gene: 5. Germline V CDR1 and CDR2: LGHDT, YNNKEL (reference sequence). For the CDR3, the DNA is TGTGCCAGCAGCACAGGGACAGGGTACACAGATACGCAGTATTTT. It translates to CASSTGTGYTDTQYF.

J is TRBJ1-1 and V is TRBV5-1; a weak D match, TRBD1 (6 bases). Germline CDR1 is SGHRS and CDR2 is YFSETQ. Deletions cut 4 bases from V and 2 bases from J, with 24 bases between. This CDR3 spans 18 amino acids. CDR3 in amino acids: CASSRPSGGGTLNTEAFF. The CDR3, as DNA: TGCGCCAGCAGCCGCCCCTCCGGCGGGGGCACGTTAAACACTGAAGCTTTCTTT.

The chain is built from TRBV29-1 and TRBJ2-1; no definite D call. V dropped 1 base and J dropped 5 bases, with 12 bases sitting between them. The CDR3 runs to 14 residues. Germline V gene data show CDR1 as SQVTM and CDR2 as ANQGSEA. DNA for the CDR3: TGCAGCGTTGAAGTCCGGATGTTGGACAATGAGCAGTTCTTC. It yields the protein CSVEVRMLDNEQFF.

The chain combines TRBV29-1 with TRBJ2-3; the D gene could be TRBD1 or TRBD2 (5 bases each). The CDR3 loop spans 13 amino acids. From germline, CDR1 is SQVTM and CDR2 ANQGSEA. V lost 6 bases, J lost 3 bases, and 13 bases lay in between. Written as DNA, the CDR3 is TGCAGCGTGGCCGAGGGGCAAACAGATACGCAGTATTTT. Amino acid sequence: CSVAEGQTDTQYF.

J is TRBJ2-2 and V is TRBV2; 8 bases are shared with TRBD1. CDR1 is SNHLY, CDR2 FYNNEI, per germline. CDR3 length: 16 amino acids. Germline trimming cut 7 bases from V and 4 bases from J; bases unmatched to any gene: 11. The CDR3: CASKRQGAFGTGELFF. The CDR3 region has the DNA TGTGCCAGCAAGCGCCAGGGGGCGTTTGGCACCGGGGAGCTGTTTTTT.

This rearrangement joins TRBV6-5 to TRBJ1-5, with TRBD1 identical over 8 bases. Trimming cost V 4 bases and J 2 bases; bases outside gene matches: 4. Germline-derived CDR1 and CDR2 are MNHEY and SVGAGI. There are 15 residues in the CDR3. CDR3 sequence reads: CASSSTGVGNQPQHF. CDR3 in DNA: TGTGCCAGCAGTTCGACAGGGGTGGGCAATCAGCCCCAGCATTTT.

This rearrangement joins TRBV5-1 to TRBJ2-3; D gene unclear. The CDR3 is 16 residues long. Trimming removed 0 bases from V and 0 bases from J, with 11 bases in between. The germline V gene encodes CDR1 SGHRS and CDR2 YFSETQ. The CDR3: CASSLGQIKSTDTQYF. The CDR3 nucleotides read TGCGCCAGCAGCTTGGGCCAGATAAAGAGCACAGATACGCAGTATTTT.

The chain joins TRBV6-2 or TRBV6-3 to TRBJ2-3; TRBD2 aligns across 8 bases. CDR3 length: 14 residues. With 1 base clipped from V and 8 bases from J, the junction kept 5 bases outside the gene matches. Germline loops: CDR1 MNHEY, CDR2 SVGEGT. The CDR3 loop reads CASSYWRGDATQYF. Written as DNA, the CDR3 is TGTGCCAGCAGTTACTGGCGGGGGGACGCTACGCAGTATTTT.